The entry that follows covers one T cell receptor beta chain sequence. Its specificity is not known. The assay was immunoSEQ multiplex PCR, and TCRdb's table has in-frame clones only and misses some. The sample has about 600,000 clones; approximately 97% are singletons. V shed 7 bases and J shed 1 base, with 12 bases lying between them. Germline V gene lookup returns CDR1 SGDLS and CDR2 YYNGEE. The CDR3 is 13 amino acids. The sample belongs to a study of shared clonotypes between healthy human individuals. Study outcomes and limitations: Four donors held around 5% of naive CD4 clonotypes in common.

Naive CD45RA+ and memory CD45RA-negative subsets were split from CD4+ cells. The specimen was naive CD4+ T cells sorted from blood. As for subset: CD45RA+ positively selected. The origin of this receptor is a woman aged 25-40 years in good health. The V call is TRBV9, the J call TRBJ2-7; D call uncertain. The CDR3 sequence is CASYPTLSYEQYF. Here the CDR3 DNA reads TGTGCCAGCTACCCAACGTTATCCTACGAGCAGTACTTC.